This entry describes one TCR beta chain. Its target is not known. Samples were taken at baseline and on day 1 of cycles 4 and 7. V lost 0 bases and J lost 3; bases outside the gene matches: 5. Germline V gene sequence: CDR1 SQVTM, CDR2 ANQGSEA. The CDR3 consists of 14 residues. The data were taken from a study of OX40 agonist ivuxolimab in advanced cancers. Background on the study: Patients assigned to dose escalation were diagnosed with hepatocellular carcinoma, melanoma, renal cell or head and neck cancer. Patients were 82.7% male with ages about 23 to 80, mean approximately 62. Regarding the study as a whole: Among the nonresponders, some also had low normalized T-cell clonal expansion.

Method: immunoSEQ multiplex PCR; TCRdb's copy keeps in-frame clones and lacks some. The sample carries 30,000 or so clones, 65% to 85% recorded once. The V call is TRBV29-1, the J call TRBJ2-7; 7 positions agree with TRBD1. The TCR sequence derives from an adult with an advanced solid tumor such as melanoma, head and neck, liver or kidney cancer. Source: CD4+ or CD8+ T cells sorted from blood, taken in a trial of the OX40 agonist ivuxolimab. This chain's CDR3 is CSVEDGGQIYEQYF. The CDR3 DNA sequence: TGCAGCGTTGAAGATGGGGGACAGATCTACGAGCAGTACTTC.